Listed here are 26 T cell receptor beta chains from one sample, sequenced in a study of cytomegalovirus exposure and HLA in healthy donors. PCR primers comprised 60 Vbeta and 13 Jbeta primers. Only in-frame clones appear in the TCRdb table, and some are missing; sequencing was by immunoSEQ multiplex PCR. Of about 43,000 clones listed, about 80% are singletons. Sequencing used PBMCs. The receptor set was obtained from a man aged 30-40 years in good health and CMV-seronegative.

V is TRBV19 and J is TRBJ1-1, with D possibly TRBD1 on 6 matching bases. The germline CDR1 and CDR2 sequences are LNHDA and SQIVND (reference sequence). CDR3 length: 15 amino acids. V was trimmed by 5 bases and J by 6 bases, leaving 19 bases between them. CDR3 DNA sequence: TGTGCCAGTAGTCGGGACACCGTACCTCCCGCTGAAGCTTTCTTT. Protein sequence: CASSRDTVPPAEAFF.

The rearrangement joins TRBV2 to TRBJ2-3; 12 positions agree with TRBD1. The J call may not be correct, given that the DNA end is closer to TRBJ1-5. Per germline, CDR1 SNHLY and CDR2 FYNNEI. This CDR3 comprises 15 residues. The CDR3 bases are TGTGCCAGCAGTGCTCCGGGACAGGGGGCAGATACGCAGCATTTT. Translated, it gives CASSAPGQGADTQHF.

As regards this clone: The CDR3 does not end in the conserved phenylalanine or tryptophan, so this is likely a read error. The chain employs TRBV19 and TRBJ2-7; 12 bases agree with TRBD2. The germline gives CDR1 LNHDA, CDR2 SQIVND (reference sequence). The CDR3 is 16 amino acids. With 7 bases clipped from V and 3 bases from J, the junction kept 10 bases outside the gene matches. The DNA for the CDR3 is TGTGCCAGTACGGGTCGATGGACTAGCGGGAACTACGAGCAGTACCTC. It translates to CASTGRWTSGNYEQYL.

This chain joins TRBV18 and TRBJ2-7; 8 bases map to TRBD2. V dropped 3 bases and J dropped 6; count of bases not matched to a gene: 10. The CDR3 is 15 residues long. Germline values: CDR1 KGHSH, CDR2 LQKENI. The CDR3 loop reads CASSPSETSAPEQYF. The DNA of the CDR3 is TGTGCCAGCTCACCCTCCGAGACTAGCGCCCCCGAGCAGTACTTC.

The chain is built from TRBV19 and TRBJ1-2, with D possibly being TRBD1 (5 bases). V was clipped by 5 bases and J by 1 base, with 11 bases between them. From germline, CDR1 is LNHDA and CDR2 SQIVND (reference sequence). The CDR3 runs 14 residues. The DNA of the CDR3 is TGTGCCAGTAGTCAGCCGCAGGGTAACTATGGCTACACCTTC. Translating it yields CASSQPQGNYGYTF. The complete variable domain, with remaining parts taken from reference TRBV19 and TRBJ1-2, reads DGGITQSPKYLFRKEGQNVTLSCEQNLNHDAMYWYRQDPGQGLRLIYYSQIVNDFQKGDIAEGYSVSREKKESFPLTVTSAQKNPTAFYLCASSQPQGNYGYTFGSGTRLTVV.

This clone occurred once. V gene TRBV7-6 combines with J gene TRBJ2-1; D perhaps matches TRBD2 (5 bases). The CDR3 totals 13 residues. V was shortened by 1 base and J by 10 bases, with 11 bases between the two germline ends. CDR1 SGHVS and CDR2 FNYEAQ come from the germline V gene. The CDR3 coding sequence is TGTGCCAGCAGCTTAGAAGAGAGGGCCGAGCAGTTCTTC. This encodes CASSLEERAEQFF.

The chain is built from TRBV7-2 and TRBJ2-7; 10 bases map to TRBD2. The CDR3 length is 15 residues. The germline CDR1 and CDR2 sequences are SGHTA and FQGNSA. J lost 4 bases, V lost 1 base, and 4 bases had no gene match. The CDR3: CASSLGIAGGYEQYF. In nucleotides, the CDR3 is TGTGCCAGCAGCTTAGGAATAGCGGGAGGTTACGAGCAGTACTTC.

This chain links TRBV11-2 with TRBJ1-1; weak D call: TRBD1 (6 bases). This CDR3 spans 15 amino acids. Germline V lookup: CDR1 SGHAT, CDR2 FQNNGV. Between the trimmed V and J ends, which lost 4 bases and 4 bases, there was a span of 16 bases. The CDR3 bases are TGTGCCAGCAGCTGGGGGGGCCTGGGGGCCACTGAAGCTTTCTTT. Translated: CASSWGGLGATEAFF.

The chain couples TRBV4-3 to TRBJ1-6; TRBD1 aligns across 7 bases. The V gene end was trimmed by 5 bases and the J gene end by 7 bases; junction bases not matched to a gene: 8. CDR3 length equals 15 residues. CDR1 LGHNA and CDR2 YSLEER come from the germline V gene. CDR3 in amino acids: CASSVRDRNNSPLHF. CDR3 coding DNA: TGCGCCAGCAGCGTACGGGACAGAAACAATTCACCCCTCCACTTT.

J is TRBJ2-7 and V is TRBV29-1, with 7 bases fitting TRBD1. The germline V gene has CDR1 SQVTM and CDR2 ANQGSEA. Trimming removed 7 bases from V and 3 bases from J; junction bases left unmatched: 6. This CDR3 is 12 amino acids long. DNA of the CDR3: TGCAGCGCTTGGACAGGCATCTACGAGCAGTACTTC. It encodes CSAWTGIYEQYF.

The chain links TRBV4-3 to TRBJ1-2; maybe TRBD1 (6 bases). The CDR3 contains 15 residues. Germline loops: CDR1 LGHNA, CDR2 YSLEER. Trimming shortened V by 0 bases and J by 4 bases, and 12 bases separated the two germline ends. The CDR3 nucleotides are TGCGCCAGCAGCCAAGATCGGCACAGGGCCTATGGCTACACCTTC. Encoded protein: CASSQDRHRAYGYTF.

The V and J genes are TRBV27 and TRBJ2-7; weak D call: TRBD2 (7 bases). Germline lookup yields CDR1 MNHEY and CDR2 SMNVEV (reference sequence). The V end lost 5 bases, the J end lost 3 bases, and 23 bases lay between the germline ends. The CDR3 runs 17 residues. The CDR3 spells CASSPMGGMGGLYEQYF. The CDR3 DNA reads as TGTGCCAGCAGTCCTATGGGAGGGATGGGGGGCCTCTACGAGCAGTACTTC.

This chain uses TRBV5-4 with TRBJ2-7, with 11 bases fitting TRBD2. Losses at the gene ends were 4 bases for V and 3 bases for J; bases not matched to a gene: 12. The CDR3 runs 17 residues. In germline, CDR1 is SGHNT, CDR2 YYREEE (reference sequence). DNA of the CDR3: TGTGCCAGCAGCAGAGGACTAGCGGGTGTAGTTCGCTACGAGCAGTACTTC. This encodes CASSRGLAGVVRYEQYF.

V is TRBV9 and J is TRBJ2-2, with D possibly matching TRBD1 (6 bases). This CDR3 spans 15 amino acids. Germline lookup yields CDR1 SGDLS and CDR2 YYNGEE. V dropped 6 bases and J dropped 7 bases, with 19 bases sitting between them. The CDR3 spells CASIRMGAHGGELFF. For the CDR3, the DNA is TGTGCCAGCATACGGATGGGGGCGCATGGCGGGGAGCTGTTTTTT.

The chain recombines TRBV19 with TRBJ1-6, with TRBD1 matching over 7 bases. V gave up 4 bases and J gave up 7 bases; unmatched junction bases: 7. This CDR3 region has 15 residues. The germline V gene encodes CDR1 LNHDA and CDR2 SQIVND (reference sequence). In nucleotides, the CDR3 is TGTGCCAGTAGTACCCTCACAGGGGAAAATTCACCCCTCCACTTT. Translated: CASSTLTGENSPLHF.

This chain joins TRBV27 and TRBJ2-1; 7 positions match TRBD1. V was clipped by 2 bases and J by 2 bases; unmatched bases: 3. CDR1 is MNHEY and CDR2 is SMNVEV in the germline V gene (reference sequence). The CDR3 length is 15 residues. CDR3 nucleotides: TGTGCCAGCAGTTTAAGGCAGGGGGCCTACAATGAGCAGTTCTTC. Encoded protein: CASSLRQGAYNEQFF.

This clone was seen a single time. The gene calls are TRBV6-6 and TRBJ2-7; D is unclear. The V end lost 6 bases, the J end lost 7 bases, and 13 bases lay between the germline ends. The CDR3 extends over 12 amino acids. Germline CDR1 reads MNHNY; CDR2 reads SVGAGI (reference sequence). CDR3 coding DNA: TGTGCCAGCAGCACCTCCGGTTTTGAGCAGTACTTC. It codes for CASSTSGFEQYF.

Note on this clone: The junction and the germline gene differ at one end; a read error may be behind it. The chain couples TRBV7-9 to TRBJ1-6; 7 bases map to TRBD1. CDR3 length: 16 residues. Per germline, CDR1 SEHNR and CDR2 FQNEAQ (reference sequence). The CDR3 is CSSTTAGGGDNSPLHF. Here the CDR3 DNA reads TGTTCCAGCACCACCGCAGGGGGAGGAGATAATTCACCCCTCCACTTT.

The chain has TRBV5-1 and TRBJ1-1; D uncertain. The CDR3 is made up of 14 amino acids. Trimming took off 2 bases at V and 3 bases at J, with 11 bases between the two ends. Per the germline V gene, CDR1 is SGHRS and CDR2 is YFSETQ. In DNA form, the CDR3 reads TGCGCCAGCAGCTTCGGTGGTCAGGACACTGAAGCTTTCTTT. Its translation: CASSFGGQDTEAFF. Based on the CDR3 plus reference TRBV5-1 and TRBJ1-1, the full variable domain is KAGVTQTPRYLIKTRGQQVTLSCSPISGHRSVSWYQQTPGQGLQFLFEYFSETQRNKGNFPGRFSGRQFSNSRSEMNVSTLELGDSALYLCASSFGGQDTEAFFGQGTRLTVV.

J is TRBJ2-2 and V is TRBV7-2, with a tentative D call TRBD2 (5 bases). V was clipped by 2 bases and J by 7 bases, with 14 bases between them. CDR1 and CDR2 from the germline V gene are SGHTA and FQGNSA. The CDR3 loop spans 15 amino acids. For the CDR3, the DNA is TGTGCCAGCAGCTTAACAGTTTGGGCGGGCGGGGAGCTGTTTTTT. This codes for CASSLTVWAGGELFF.

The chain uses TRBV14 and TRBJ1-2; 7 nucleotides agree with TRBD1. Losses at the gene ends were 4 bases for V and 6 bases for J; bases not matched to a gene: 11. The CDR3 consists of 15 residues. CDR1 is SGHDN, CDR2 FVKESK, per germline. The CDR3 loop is CASSRNNRGSNGYTF. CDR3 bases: TGTGCCAGCAGCCGCAACAACAGGGGTTCGAATGGCTACACCTTC.

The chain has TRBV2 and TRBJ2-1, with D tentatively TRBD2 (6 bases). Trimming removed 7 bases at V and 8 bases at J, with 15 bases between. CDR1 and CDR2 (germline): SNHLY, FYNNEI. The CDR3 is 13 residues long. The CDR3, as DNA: TGTGCCAGCACCCGTGGTAGGGAGGATGAGCAGTTCTTC. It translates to CASTRGREDEQFF.

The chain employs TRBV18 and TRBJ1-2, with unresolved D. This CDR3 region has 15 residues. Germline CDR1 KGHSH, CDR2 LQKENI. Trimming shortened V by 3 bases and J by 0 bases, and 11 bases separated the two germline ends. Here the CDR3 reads CASSPRREANYGYTF. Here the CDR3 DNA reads TGTGCCAGCTCACCCAGGAGGGAAGCTAACTATGGCTACACCTTC.

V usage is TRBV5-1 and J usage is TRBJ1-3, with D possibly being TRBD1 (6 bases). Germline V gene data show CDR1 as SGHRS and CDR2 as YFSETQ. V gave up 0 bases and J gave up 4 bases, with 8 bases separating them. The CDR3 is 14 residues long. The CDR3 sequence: CASSLAGDGNTIYF. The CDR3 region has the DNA TGCGCCAGCAGCTTGGCAGGGGACGGAAACACCATATATTTT.

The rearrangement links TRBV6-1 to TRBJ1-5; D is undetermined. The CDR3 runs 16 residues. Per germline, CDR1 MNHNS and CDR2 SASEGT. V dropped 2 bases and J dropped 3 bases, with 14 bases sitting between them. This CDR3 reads CASSELLGRNNQPQHF. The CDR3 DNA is TGTGCCAGCAGTGAATTGTTGGGGAGGAACAATCAGCCCCAGCATTTT.

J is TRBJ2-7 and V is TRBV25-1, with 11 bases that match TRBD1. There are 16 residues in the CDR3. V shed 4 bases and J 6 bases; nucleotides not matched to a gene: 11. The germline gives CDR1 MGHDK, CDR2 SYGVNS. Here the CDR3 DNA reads TGTGCCAGCAGTGGTTGGACAGGGGGCGTCAGGACCGAGCAGTACTTC. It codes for CASSGWTGGVRTEQYF.